This record looks at one T cell receptor (beta chain) sequence and its context. This specimen belongs to a study of blood T cell repertoires in COVID-19. At the level of the study: Sites across the United States, Italy and Spain contributed samples from acute and convalescent COVID-19. T cells, B-cell-depleted T cells, or PBMCs supplied cDNA or gDNA.

From germline, CDR1 is SGDLS and CDR2 YYNGEE. The CDR3 has 14 amino acids. Trimming cost V 2 bases and J 4 bases, with 12 bases left between them. Original methodology: By means of reference gene primer amplification, nucleated cell counts were estimated. Sequencing was performed with immunoSEQ multiplex PCR; in TCRdb, only in-frame clones are kept and a portion is missing. V, J and clone size were drawn from that table, and D and trimming were deduced from the DNA. The table has more than 150,000 clones, less than 80% seen once. The clonotype was recovered from a man between 45 and 60 years old who had recovered from COVID-19. V gene TRBV9 combines with J gene TRBJ1-2; possible D gene TRBD1, 5 bases. Specimen: peripheral blood. The chain's CDR3 is CASSVRDRFYGYTF. Written as DNA, the CDR3 is TGTGCCAGCAGCGTGAGAGACAGATTCTATGGCTACACCTTC.